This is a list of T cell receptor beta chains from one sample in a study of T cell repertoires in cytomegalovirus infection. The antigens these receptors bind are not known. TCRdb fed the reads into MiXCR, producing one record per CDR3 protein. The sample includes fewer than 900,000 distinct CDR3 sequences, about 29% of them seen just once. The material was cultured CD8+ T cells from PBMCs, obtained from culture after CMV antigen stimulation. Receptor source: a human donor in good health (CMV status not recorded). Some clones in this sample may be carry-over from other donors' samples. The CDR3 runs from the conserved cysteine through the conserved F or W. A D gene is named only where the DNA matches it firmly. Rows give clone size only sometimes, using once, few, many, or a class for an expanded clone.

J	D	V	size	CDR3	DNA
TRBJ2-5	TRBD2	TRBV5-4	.	CASSGGLAGLAQYF	TGTGCCAGCAGCGGGGGACTAGCGGGGTTGGCCCAGTACTTC
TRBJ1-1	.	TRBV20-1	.	CSARSDILNTEAFF	TGCAGTGCTAGATCAGACATCTTGAACACTGAAGCTTTCTTT
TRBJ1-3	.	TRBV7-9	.	CASNKEGNTIYF	TGTGCCAGCAACAAAGAAGGAAACACCATATATTTT
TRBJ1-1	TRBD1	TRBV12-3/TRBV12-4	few	CASSWGLWTGVRNTEAFF	TGTGCCAGCAGTTGGGGATTGTGGACAGGGGTAAGGAACACTGAAGCTTTCTTT
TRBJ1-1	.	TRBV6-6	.	CASSYSGEVPFEAFF	TGTGCCAGCAGTTACTCCGGGGAAGTCCCCTTTGAAGCTTTCTTT
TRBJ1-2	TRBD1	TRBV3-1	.	CASGTVYGYTF	TGTGCCAGCGGGACAGTTTACGGCTACACCTTC
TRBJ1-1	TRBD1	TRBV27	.	CASRQTGGPYEAFF	TGTGCCAGCAGACAAACAGGGGGCCCATATGAAGCTTTCTTT
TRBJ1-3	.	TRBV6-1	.	CATSWGNTIYF	TGTGCCACCAGCTGGGGCAACACCATATATTTT
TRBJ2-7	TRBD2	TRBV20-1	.	CSARDPGLGLAGTSYEQYF	TGCAGTGCTAGAGACCCCGGCCTAGGACTAGCGGGGACTTCCTACGAGCAGTACTTC
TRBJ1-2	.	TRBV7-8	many	CASSEDGIYGYTF	TGTGCCAGCAGCGAAGACGGTATTTATGGCTACACCTTC
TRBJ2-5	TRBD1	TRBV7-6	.	CASSLFPPQGALETQYF	TGTGCCAGCAGCTTATTCCCCCCCCAGGGGGCTTTGGAGACCCAGTACTTC
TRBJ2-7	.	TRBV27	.	CASSLISGEQYF	TGTGCCAGCAGTTTAATTTCAGGCGAGCAGTACTTC
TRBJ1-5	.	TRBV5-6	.	CASSLSPGGNQPQHF	TGTGCCAGCAGCTTGTCACCGGGGGGAAATCAGCCCCAGCATTTT
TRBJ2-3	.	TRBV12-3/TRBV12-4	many	CASRRPSTDTQYF	TGTGCCAGCAGACGGCCTAGCACAGATACGCAGTATTTT
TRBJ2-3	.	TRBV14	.	CASSQDQSTAWVQYF	TGTGCCAGCAGCCAAGATCAGAGTACAGCCTGGGTTCAGTATTTT
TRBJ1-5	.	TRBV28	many	CASSILLGNQPQHF	TGTGCCAGCAGTATACTTTTGGGCAATCAGCCCCAGCATTTT
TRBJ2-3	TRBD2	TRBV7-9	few	CASSPRTSGRVDTQYF	TGTGCCAGCAGCCCCCGGACTAGCGGTCGCGTAGATACGCAGTATTTT
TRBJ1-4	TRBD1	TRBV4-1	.	CASSPGQGVEKLFF	TGCGCCAGCAGCCCTGGACAGGGGGTGGAAAAACTGTTTTTT
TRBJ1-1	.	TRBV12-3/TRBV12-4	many	CASSWGGAADTEAFF	TGTGCCAGCAGTTGGGGGGGGGCGGCGGACACTGAAGCTTTCTTT
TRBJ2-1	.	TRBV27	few	CASTPWGGQNEQFF	TGTGCCAGCACCCCGTGGGGGGGCCAAAATGAGCAGTTCTTC
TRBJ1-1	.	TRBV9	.	CASSVFWGDTEAFF	TGTGCCAGCAGCGTATTTTGGGGCGACACTGAAGCTTTCTTT
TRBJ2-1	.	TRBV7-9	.	CASSLESGIYNEQFF	TGTGCCAGCAGCTTAGAGTCCGGGATTTACAATGAGCAGTTCTTC
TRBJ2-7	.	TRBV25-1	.	CASSEYIGAPYEQYF	TGTGCCAGCAGTGAATATATTGGGGCCCCCTACGAGCAGTACTTC
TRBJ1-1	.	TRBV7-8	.	CASSTRDTRRTEAFF	TGTGCCAGCAGTACTCGGGACACCCGAAGGACTGAAGCTTTCTTT
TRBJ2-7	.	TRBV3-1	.	CASSQGPGGTYEQYF	TGTGCCAGCAGCCAAGGTCCAGGTGGAACCTACGAGCAGTACTTC
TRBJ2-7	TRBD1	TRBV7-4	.	CASSQWTGPPSEQYF	TGTGCCAGCAGCCAGTGGACAGGGCCCCCATCCGAGCAGTACTTC
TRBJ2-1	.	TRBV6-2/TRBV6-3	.	CASSAGPFEGGAHNEQFF	TGTGCCAGCAGTGCCGGTCCGTTCGAGGGGGGGGCCCACAATGAGCAGTTCTTC
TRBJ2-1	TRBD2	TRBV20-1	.	CSASVSGHNEQFF	TGCAGTGCTAGTGTTAGCGGGCACAATGAGCAGTTCTTC
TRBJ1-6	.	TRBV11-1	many	CASSLRGPYSPLHF	TGTGCCAGCAGCCTGCGGGGACCCTATTCACCCCTCCACTTT
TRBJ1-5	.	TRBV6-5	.	CASSFSVNQPQHF	TGTGCCAGCAGTTTTAGCGTCAATCAGCCCCAGCATTTT
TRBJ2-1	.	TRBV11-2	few	CASSLDHNEQFF	TGTGCCAGCAGCCTCGACCACAATGAGCAGTTCTTC
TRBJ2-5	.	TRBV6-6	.	CASSNAGAGETQYF	TGTGCCAGCAGTAATGCGGGGGCCGGAGAGACCCAGTACTTC
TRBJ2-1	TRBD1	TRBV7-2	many	CASSQRDRADNEQFF	TGTGCCAGCAGCCAGCGGGACAGGGCCGACAATGAGCAGTTCTTC
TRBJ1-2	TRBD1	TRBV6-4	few	CASSDSAGGYGYTF	TGTGCCAGCAGTGACTCGGCAGGGGGCTATGGCTACACCTTC
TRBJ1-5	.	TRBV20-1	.	CSARERGWEDQPQHF	TGCAGTGCTAGGGAGCGAGGATGGGAGGACCAGCCCCAGCATTTT
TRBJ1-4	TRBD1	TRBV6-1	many	CASTQSEGGNEKLFF	TGTGCCAGCACTCAATCGGAAGGGGGCAATGAAAAACTGTTTTTT
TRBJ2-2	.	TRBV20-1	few	CSAREIPGTGELFF	TGCAGTGCTAGAGAAATCCCCGGCACCGGGGAGCTGTTTTTT
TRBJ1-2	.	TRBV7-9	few	CAGKGGAYGYTF	TGTGCAGGGAAAGGCGGGGCCTATGGCTACACCTTC
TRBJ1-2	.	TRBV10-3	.	CAISESSRGYDYGYTF	TGTGCCATCAGTGAGTCGTCACGAGGGTACGACTATGGCTACACCTTC
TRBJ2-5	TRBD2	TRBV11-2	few	CASSFASGGAEETQYF	TGTGCCAGCAGCTTCGCTAGCGGGGGGGCGGAAGAGACCCAGTACTTC